The 13 T cell receptor beta chains in this list originate from one sample, sequenced in a study of blood T cell repertoires in COVID-19. TCRdb keeps only in-frame clones here, not all; method: immunoSEQ multiplex PCR. The sample lists 350,000 or so clones; 90% were seen once. The sequenced sample was peripheral blood. These receptors all come from a young man with active or convalescent COVID-19.

The genes are TRBV7-2 and TRBJ2-7; D is possibly TRBD2 (5 bases). The CDR3 has 14 residues. Trimming left V 5 bases short and J 5 bases short, with 16 bases between. The germline gives CDR1 SGHTA, CDR2 FQGNSA. The CDR3 DNA reads as TGTGCCAGCAGCGGGAGCGGCTCTCACAACGAGCAGTACTTC. Protein: CASSGSGSHNEQYF.

V and J are TRBV5-1 and TRBJ1-1, with D maybe TRBD1 (6 bases). The CDR3 consists of 14 residues. Trimming pared 4 bases from V and 3 bases from J, leaving 13 bases between. Germline V gives CDR1 SGHRS, CDR2 YFSETQ. In DNA, the CDR3 is TGCGCCAGCAGCGGGGGGGCGACAGACACTGAAGCTTTCTTT. It is translated as CASSGGATDTEAFF.

CDR3 region: CASSPRRTAGELFF. The CDR3 DNA reads as TGTGCCAGCAGCCCTCGGAGGACAGCCGGGGAGCTGTTTTTT. This chain joins TRBV28 and TRBJ2-2, with a possible D match to TRBD1 (6 bases). CDR3 length: 14 amino acids. The V and J ends lost 6 bases and 6 bases respectively, with 14 bases between them. CDR1 is MDHEN and CDR2 is SYDVKM in the germline V gene.

The chain couples TRBV7-2 to TRBJ1-2; 7 bases are shared with TRBD1. The CDR3 consists of 17 residues. Germline V gene lookup returns CDR1 SGHTA and CDR2 FQGNSA. V gave up 3 bases and J gave up 4 bases; unmatched junction bases: 14. In DNA, the CDR3 is TGTGCCAGCAGCTTTCGTTCCGGGACAGACTATACCTATGGCTACACCTTC. Its translation: CASSFRSGTDYTYGYTF.

This clone was detected a few times. The rearrangement joins TRBV6-2 or TRBV6-3 to TRBJ1-2; D is perhaps TRBD1 (5 bases). The V and J ends lost 5 bases and 0 bases respectively, with 19 bases between them. This CDR3 contains 17 residues. The germline CDR1 and CDR2 sequences are MNHEY and SVGEGT. This chain's CDR3 is CASSTHAGTPANYGYTF. In DNA, the CDR3 is TGTGCCAGCAGTACACATGCGGGGACCCCCGCTAACTATGGCTACACCTTC.

J is TRBJ2-7 and V is TRBV12-3 or TRBV12-4; TRBD1 might be the D (6 bases). CDR3 length: 12 amino acids. Trimming shortened V by 8 bases and J by 2 bases, and 10 bases separated the two germline ends. CDR3 in DNA: TGTGCCAGCGGGGGCGGCCCCTACGAGCAGTACTTC. Translating gives CASGGGPYEQYF.

The V gene is TRBV29-1, the J gene TRBJ2-7, with D possibly being TRBD1 (5 bases). CDR1 and CDR2 from the germline V gene are SQVTM and ANQGSEA. Trimming removed 4 bases from V and 0 bases from J, with 7 bases in between. The CDR3 has 12 amino acids. The CDR3 sequence is CSVGQSSYEQYF. The DNA of the CDR3 is TGCAGCGTTGGACAGTCCTCCTACGAGCAGTACTTC.

The chain is built from TRBV6-6 and TRBJ1-1; D is perhaps TRBD1 (5 bases). The length of the CDR3 is 15 residues. Trimming took off 6 bases at V and 4 bases at J, with 18 bases between the two ends. Germline V gene data show CDR1 as MNHNY and CDR2 as SVGAGI (reference sequence). CDR3 loop: CASSLNRLGGTEAFF. DNA of the CDR3: TGTGCCAGCAGCTTAAACCGCCTCGGGGGCACTGAAGCTTTCTTT.

On this clone itself: The sample has other DNA sequences that encode this CDR3 too. The chain joins TRBV24-1 to TRBJ1-5; TRBD1 is a possible D gene (5 bases). V was shortened by 4 bases and J by 2 bases, with 11 bases between the two germline ends. CDR3 length: 15 residues. CDR1 is KGHDR, CDR2 SFDVKD, per germline. This CDR3 is CATSDPRVGNQPQHF. As DNA, the CDR3 is TGTGCCACCAGTGACCCCAGGGTAGGCAATCAGCCCCAGCATTTT.

V and J are TRBV6-5 and TRBJ1-3, with 7 bases aligning to TRBD1. V trimming: 5 bases; J trimming: 2 bases; junction bases outside the gene matches: 3. This CDR3 spans 14 amino acids. Germline V lookup: CDR1 MNHEY, CDR2 SVGAGI. The CDR3 reads CASSKTGTGNTIYF. The CDR3 bases are TGTGCCAGCAGTAAGACAGGGACTGGAAACACCATATATTTT.

J is TRBJ2-7 and V is TRBV28, with D perhaps matching TRBD1 (6 bases). Trimming took 7 bases from V and 5 from J, leaving 18 bases between them. This CDR3 contains 14 residues. Germline lookup yields CDR1 MDHEN and CDR2 SYDVKM. CDR3 bases: TGTGCCAGCATTTCGCAGGGGCCTTTTGACGAGCAGTACTTC. This codes for CASISQGPFDEQYF.

This clone was found once. The chain combines TRBV7-9 with TRBJ1-1; D is unresolved. Germline V CDR1 and CDR2: SEHNR, FQNEAQ (reference sequence). This CDR3 has 16 amino acids. Trimming cost V 5 bases and J 1 base, with 17 bases left between them. CDR3 coding DNA: TGTGCCAGCAGCGCCGCCCCAGGCCCCCAGAACACTGAAGCTTTCTTT. Its translation is CASSAAPGPQNTEAFF.

The genes are TRBV9 and TRBJ2-5, with D perhaps TRBD1 (5 bases). The CDR3 loop spans 16 amino acids. Trimming took off 3 bases at V and 5 bases at J, with 20 bases between the two ends. Per the germline V gene, CDR1 is SGDLS and CDR2 is YYNGEE. The chain's CDR3 is CASSAQGGVLIETQYF. CDR3 sequence (DNA): TGTGCCAGCAGCGCCCAGGGCGGCGTCCTGATTGAGACCCAGTACTTC.